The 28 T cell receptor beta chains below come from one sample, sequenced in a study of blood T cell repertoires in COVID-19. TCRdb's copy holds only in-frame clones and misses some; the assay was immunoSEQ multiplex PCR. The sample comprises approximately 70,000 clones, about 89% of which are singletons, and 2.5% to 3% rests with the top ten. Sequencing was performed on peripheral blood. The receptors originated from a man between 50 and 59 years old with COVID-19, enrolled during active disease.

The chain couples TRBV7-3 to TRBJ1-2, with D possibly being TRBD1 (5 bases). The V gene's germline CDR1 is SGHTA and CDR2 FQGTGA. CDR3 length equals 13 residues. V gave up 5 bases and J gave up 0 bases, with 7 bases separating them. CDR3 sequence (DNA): TGTGCCAGCAGCCCAGGGACTAACTATGGCTACACCTTC. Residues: CASSPGTNYGYTF.

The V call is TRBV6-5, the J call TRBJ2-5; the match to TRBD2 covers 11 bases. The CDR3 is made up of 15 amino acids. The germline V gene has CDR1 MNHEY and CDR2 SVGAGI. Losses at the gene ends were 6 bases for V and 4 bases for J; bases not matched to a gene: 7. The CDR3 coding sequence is TGTGCCAGCAGACCACTAGCGGGAGCTGTAGAGACCCAGTACTTC. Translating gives CASRPLAGAVETQYF.

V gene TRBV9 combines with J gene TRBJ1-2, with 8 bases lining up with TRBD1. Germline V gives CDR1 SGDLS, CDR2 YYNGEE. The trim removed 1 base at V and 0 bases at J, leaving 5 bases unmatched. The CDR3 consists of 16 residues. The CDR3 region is CASSVTGQGANYGYTF. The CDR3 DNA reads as TGTGCCAGCAGCGTAACTGGACAGGGAGCTAACTATGGCTACACCTTC. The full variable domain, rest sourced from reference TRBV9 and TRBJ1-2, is DSGVTQTPKHLITATGQRVTLRCSPRSGDLSVYWYQQSLDQGLQFLIQYYNGEERAKGNILERFSAQQFPDLHSELNLSSLELGDSALYFCASSVTGQGANYGYTFGSGTRLTVV.

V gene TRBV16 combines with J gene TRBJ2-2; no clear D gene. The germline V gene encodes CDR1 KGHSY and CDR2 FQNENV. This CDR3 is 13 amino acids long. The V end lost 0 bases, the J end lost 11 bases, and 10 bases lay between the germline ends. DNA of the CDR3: TGTGCCAGCAGCCAATCGTCGAGCGCCGAGCTGTTTTTT. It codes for CASSQSSSAELFF.

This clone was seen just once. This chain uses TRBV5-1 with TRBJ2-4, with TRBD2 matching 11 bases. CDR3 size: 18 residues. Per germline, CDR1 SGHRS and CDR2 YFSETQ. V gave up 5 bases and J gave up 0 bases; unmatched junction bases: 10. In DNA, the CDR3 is TGCGCCAGCAGTACTGGACTAGCGGGCGTACTAGCCAAAAACATTCAGTACTTC. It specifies CASSTGLAGVLAKNIQYF.

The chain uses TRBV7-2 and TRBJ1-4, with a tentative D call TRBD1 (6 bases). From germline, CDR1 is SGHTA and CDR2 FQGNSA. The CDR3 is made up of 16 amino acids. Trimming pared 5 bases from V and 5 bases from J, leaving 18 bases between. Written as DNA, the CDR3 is TGTGCCAGCAGCCCCGACAGGCAAAGAGGAAATGAAAAACTGTTTTTT. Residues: CASSPDRQRGNEKLFF. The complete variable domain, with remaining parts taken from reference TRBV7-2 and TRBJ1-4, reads GAGVSQSPSNKVTEKGKDVELRCDPISGHTALYWYRQSLGQGLEFLIYFQGNSAPDKSGLPSDRFSAERTGGSVSTLTIQRTQQEDSAVYLCASSPDRQRGNEKLFFGSGTQLSVL.

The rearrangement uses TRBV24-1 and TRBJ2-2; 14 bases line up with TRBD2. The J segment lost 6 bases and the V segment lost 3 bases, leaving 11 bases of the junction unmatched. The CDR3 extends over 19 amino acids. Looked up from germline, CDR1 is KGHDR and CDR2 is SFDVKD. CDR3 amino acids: CATSDPPSGTSGSAGELFF. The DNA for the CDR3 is TGTGCCACCAGTGATCCTCCTTCCGGGACTAGCGGGAGTGCCGGGGAGCTGTTTTTT.

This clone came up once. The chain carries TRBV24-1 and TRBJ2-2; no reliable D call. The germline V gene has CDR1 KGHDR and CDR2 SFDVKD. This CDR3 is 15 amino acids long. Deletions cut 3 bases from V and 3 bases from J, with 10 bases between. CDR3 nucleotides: TGTGCCACCAGTGATCCGCTCCGGGACACCGGGGAGCTGTTTTTT. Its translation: CATSDPLRDTGELFF.

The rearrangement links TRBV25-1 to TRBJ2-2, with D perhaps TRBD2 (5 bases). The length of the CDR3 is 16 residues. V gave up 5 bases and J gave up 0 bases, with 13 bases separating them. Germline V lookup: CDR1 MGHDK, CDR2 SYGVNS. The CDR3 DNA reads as TGTGCCAGCAGTAGCAGCGGACCACCGAACACCGGGGAGCTGTTTTTT. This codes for CASSSSGPPNTGELFF.

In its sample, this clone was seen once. The CDR3 region is CASSQAASGRRAGELFF. As DNA, the CDR3 is TGTGCCAGCAGCCAAGCCGCGAGCGGGAGAAGGGCCGGGGAGCTGTTTTTT. The chain combines TRBV4-2 with TRBJ2-2, with 8 bases aligning to TRBD2. CDR3 size: 17 residues. V lost 1 base to trimming and J lost 6 bases; unmatched junction nucleotides: 10. Per germline, CDR1 LGHNA and CDR2 YNFKEQ.

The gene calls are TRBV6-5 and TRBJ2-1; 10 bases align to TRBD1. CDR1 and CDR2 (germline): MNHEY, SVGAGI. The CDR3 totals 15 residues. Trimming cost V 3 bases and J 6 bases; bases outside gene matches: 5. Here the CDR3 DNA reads TGTGCCAGCAGTTATACCGGGACAGGGGCCAATGAGCAGTTCTTC. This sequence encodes CASSYTGTGANEQFF.

CDR3 loop: CASSLGRGNEQFF. The CDR3 bases are TGTGCCAGCAGCCTGGGGCGTGGTAATGAGCAGTTCTTC. The J gene is TRBJ2-1, the V gene TRBV9; TRBD1 might be the D (5 bases). This CDR3 has 13 residues. With 4 bases removed from V and 7 bases from J, the gap between germline ends came to 12 bases. Germline V CDR1 and CDR2: SGDLS, YYNGEE. Full variable domain (missing parts from reference TRBV9 and TRBJ2-1): DSGVTQTPKHLITATGQRVTLRCSPRSGDLSVYWYQQSLDQGLQFLIQYYNGEERAKGNILERFSAQQFPDLHSELNLSSLELGDSALYFCASSLGRGNEQFFGPGTRLTVL.

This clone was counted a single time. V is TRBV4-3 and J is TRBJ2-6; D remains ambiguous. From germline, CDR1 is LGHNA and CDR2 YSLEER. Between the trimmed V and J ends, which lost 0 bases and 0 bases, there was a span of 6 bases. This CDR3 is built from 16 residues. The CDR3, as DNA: TGCGCCAGCAGCCAAGATCCAAACTCTGGGGCCAACGTCCTGACTTTC. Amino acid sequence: CASSQDPNSGANVLTF.

CDR3 amino acids: CASSQEILSPLHF. The CDR3 DNA reads as TGTGCCAGCAGCCAAGAGATACTCTCACCCCTCCACTTT. The chain couples TRBV14 to TRBJ1-6; D remains unclear. CDR3 length equals 13 residues. V lost 0 bases, J lost 10 bases, and 7 bases lay in between. CDR1 and CDR2 from the germline V gene are SGHDN and FVKESK.

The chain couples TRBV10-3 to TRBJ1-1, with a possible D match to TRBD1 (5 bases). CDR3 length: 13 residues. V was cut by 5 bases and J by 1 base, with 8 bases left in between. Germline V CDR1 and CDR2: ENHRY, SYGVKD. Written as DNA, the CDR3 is TGTGCCATCAGTCTGGGGGGGAACACTGAAGCTTTCTTT. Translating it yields CAISLGGNTEAFF.

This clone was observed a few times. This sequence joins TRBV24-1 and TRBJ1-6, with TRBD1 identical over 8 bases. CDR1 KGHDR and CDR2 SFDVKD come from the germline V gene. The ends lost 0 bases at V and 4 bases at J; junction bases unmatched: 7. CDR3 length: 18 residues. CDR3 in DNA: TGTGCCACCAGTGATTTGCGAGGGACAGGTTCTTATAATTCACCCCTCCACTTT. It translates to CATSDLRGTGSYNSPLHF.

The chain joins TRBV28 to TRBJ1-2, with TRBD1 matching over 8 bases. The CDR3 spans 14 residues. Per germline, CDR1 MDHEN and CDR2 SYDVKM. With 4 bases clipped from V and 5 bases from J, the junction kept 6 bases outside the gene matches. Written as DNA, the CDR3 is TGTGCCAGCAGTTCAGGACAGGGCATATATGGCTACACCTTC. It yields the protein CASSSGQGIYGYTF.

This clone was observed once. The CDR3 nucleotides read TGTGCCAGCAGCGCAGAAGGTGGGCTCTCAGATACGCAGTATTTT. It specifies CASSAEGGLSDTQYF. The rearrangement uses TRBV7-2 and TRBJ2-3; D uncertain. The CDR3 covers 15 residues. V lost 5 bases to trimming and J lost 4 bases, with 16 bases between them. Germline CDR1 is SGHTA and CDR2 is FQGNSA.

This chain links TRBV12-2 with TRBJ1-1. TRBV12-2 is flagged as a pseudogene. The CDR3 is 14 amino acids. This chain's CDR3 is CASRLEGGATEAFF. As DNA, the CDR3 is TGTGCAAGTCGCTTAGAAGGGGGGGCCACTGAAGCTTTCTTT.

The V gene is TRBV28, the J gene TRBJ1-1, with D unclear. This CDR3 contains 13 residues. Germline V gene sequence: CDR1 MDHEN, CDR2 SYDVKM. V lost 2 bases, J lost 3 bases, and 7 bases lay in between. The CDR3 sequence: CASSLLGDTEAFF. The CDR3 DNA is TGTGCCAGCAGTTTACTAGGTGACACTGAAGCTTTCTTT. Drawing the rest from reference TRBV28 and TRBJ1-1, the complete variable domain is DVKVTQSSRYLVKRTGEKVFLECVQDMDHENMFWYRQDPGLGLRLIYFSYDVKMKEKGDIPEGYSVSREKKERFSLILESASTNQTSMYLCASSLLGDTEAFFGQGTRLTVV.

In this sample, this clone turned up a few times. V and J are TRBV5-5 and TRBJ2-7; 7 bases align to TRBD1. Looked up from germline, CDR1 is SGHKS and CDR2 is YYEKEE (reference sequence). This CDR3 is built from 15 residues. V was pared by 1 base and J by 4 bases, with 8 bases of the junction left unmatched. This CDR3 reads CASSLTGQGEYEQYV. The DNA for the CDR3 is TGTGCCAGCAGCTTGACTGGCCAGGGGGAATACGAGCAGTACGTC.

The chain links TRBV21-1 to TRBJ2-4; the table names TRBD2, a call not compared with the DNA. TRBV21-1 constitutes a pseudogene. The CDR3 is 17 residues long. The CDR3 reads CASSKSGRHLTKNIQYF. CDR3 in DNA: TGTGCCAGCAGCAAAAGTGGGAGACACTTGACCAAAAACATTCAGTACTTC.

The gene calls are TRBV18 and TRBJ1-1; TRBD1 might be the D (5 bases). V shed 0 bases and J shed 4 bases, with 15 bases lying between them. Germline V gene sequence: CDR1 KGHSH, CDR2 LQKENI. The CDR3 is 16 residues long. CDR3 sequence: CASSPPSAGMSTEAFF. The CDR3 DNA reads TGTGCCAGCTCACCACCGTCCGCAGGGATGAGCACTGAAGCTTTCTTT.

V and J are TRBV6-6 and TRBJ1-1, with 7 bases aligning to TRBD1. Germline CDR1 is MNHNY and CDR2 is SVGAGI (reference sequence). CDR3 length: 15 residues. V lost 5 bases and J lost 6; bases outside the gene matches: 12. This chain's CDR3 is CASSGGLGGRSEAFF. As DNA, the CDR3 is TGTGCCAGCAGTGGCGGTCTAGGGGGCAGGTCTGAAGCTTTCTTT.

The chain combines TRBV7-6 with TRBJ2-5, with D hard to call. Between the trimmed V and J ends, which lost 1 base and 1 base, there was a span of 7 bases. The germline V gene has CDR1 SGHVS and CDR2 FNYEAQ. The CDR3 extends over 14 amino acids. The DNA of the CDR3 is TGTGCCAGCAGCTTAGGAACAGCCCAAGAGACCCAGTACTTC. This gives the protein CASSLGTAQETQYF.

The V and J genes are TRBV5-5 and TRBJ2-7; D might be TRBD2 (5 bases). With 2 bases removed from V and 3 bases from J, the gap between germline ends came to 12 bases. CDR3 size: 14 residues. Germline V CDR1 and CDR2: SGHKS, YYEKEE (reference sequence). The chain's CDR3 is CASSFGELNYEQYF. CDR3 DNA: TGTGCCAGCAGCTTTGGGGAGTTGAACTACGAGCAGTACTTC.

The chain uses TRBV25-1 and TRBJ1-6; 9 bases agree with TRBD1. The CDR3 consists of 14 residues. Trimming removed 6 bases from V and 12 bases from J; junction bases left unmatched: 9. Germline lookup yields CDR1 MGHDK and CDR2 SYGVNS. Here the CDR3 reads CASRPPGQGLPLHF. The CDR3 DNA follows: TGTGCCAGCAGACCGCCGGGACAGGGCTTACCCCTCCACTTT.

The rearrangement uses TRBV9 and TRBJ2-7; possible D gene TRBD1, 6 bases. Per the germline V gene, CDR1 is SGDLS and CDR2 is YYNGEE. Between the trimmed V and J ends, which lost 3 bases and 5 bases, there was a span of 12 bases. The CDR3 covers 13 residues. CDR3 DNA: TGTGCCAGCAGCGCCGGGACAAGGGACGAGCAGTACTTC. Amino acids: CASSAGTRDEQYF.